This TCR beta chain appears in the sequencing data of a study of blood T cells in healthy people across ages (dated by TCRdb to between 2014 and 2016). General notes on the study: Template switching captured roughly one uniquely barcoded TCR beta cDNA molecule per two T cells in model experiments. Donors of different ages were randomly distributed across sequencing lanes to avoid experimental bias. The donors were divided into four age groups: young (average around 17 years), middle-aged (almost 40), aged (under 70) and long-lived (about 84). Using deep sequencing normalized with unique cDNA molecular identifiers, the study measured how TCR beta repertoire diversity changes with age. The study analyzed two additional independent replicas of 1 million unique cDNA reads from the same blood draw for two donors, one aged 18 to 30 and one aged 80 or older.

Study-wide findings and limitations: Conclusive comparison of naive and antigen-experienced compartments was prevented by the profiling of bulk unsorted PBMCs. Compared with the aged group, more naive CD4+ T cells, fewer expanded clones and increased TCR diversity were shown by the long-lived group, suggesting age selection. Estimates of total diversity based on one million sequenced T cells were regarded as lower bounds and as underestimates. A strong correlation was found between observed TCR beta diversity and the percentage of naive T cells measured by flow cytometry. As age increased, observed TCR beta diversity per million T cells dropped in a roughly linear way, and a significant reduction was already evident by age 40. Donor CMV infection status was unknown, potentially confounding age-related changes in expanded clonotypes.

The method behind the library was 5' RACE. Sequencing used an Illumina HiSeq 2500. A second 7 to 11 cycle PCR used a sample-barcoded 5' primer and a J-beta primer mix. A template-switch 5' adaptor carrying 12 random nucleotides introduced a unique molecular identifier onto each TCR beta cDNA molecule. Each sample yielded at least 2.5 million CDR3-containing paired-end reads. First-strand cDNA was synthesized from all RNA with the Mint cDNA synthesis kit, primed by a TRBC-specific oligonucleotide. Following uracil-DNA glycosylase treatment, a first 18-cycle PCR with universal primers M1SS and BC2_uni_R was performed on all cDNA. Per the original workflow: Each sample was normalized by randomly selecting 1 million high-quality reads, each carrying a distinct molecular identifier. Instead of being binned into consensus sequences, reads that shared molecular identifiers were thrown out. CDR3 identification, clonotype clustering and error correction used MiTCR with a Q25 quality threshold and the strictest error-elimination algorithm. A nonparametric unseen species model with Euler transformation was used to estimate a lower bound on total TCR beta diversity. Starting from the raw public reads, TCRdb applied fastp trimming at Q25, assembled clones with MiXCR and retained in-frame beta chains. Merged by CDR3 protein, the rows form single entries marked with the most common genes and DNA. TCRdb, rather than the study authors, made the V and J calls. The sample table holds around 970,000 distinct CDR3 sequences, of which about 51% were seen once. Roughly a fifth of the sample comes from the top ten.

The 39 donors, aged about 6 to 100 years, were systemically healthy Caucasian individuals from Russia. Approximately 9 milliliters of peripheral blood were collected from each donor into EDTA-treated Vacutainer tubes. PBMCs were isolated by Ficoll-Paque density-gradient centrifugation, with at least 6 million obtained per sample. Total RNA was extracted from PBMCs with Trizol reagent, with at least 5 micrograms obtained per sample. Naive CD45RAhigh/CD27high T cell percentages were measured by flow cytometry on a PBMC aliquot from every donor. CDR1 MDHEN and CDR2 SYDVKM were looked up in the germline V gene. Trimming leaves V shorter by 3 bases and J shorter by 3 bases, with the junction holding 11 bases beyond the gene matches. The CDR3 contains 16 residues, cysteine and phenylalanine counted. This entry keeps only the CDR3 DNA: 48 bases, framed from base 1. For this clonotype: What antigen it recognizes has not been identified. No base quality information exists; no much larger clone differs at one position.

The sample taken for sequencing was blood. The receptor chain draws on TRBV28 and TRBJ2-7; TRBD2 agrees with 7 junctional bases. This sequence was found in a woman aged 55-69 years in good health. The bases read TGTGCCAGCAGTTTGTACAAGGGAGGGGATCTCTACGAGCAGTACTTC. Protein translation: CASSLYKGGDLYEQYF.